Given below is one TCR beta chain in context. Germline and junction disagree at one end, which may indicate a read error. This sample was taken from a study of OX40 agonist ivuxolimab in advanced cancers. The germline gives CDR1 SGHAT, CDR2 FQNNGV. The CDR3 is 16 amino acids. The method was immunoSEQ multiplex PCR; TCRdb's version includes in-frame clones alone and lacks a portion of them. The sample has fewer than 45,000 clones; 70% to 90% are singletons. The rearrangement joins TRBV11-2 to TRBJ2-7; D is uncertain. The sequence was obtained from an adult with an advanced solid tumor such as melanoma, head and neck, liver or kidney cancer. The sample consisted of CD4+ or CD8+ T cells sorted from blood, taken in a trial of the OX40 agonist ivuxolimab. The CDR3 DNA reads as TGTGCCAGCAGCCTAGAACCCGGGTGGTCGCGGTCTGGGCAGTACTTC. This translates into CASSLEPGWSRSGQYF.